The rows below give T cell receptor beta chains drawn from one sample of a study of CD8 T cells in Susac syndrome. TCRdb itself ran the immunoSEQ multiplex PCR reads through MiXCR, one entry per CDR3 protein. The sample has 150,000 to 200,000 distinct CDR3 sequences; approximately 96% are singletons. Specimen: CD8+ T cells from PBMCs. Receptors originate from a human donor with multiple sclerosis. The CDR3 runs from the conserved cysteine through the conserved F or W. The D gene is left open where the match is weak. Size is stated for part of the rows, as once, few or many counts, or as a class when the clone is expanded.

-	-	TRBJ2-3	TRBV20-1	CSARDGPYPDTQYF	TGCAGTGCTAGAGATGGACCGTACCCAGATACGCAGTATTTT
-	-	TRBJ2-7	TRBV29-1	CSVGSGEVSYEQYF	TGCAGCGTTGGTTCAGGGGAAGTGTCCTACGAGCAGTACTTC
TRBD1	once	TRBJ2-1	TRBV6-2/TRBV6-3	CASSYPGALKHSPNWDRPYNEQFF	TGTGCCAGCAGTTACCCGGGCGCGTTAAAGCATTCCCCCAACTGGGACAGGCCCTACAATGAGCAGTTCTTC
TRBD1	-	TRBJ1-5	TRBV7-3	CASSLNRGQPQHF	TGTGCCAGCAGCTTAAACAGGGGGCAGCCCCAGCATTTT
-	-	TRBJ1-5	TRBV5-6	CASSLHPAGNQPQHF	TGTGCCAGCAGCTTGCACCCGGCGGGCAATCAGCCCCAGCATTTT
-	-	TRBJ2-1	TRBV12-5	CASGDSGEQFF	TGTGCTAGTGGTGACTCGGGTGAGCAGTTCTTC
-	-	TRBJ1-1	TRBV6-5	CASSYSTGVTEAFF	TGTGCCAGCAGTTACTCGACCGGAGTCACTGAAGCTTTCTTT
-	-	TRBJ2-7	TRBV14	CASSQRFTGSPYEQYF	TGTGCCAGCAGCCAAAGATTCACAGGGTCCCCCTACGAGCAGTACTTC
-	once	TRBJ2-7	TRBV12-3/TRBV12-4	CASSLGPNMGSYEQYF	TGTGCCAGCAGTTTAGGGCCCAACATGGGATCCTACGAGCAGTACTTC
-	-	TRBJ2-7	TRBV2	CASRDKRPYEQYF	TGTGCCAGCAGAGACAAGCGACCCTACGAGCAGTACTTC
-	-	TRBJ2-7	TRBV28	CASSPVGITYEQYF	TGTGCCAGCAGTCCCGTAGGCATAACCTACGAGCAGTACTTC
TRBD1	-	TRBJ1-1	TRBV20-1	CSATHSSDQGAVTEAFF	TGCAGTGCTACCCACTCTTCGGATCAGGGGGCTGTCACTGAAGCTTTCTTT
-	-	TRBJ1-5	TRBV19	CASSIPGAQPQHF	TGTGCCAGTAGTATCCCTGGGGCTCAGCCCCAGCATTTT
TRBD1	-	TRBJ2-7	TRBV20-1	CSARGQGLLEQYF	TGCAGTGCCCGGGGACAGGGTCTCCTGGAGCAGTACTTC
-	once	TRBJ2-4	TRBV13	CASSSLDIAKNIQYF	TGTGCCAGCAGTTCGTTGGATATAGCCAAAAACATTCAGTACTTC
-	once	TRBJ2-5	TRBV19	CASSIDLEGKTQYF	TGTGCCAGTAGTATAGATCTTGAGGGGAAGACCCAGTACTTC
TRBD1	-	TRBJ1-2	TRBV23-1	CASSHVTGGKEYGYTF	TGCGCCAGCAGTCACGTGACAGGGGGCAAGGAATATGGCTACACCTTC
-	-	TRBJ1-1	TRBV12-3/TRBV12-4	CASSPPGPWNTEAFF	TGTGCCAGCAGTCCGCCCGGGCCATGGAACACTGAAGCTTTCTTT
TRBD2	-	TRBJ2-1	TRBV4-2	CASSQEFGLASYNEQFF	TGTGCCAGCAGCCAAGAGTTCGGACTAGCCTCCTACAATGAGCAGTTCTTC
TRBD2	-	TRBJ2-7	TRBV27	CASGLTASGYEQYF	TGTGCCAGCGGATTAACGGCTAGCGGCTACGAGCAGTACTTC
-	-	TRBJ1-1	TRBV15	CATTGGNTEAFF	TGTGCCACCACAGGAGGGAACACTGAAGCTTTCTTT
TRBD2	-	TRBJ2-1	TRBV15	CATSEVISGSGVEQFF	TGTGCCACCAGCGAGGTTATTAGCGGGAGTGGGGTTGAGCAGTTCTTC
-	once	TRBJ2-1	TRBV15	CATRNYNEQFF	TGTGCCACCAGGAATTACAATGAGCAGTTCTTC
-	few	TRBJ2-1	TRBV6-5	CASSSTGYNEQFF	TGTGCCAGCAGTTCTACGGGCTACAATGAGCAGTTCTTC
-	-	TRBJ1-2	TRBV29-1	CSVVTLDKPGGYTF	TGCAGCGTTGTTACGCTGGACAAACCAGGGGGCTACACCTTC
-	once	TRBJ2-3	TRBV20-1	CSARPPSTDTQYF	TGCAGTGCTAGGCCCCCAAGCACAGATACGCAGTATTTT
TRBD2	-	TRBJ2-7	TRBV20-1	CSAAIAGPYEQYF	TGCAGTGCTGCCATAGCGGGACCCTACGAGCAGTACTTC
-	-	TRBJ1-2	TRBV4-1	CASSQGLGFMYGYTF	TGCGCCAGCAGCCAAGGATTAGGGTTTATGTATGGCTACACCTTC
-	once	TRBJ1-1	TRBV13	CASSPTYTEAFF	TGTGCCAGCAGCCCCACGTACACTGAAGCTTTCTTT
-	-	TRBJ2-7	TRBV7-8	CASSLYPGFYEQYF	TGTGCCAGCAGCTTATACCCCGGTTTCTACGAGCAGTACTTC
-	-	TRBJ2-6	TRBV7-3	CASSAAWGGSGANVLTF	TGTGCCAGCAGCGCAGCCTGGGGTGGCTCTGGGGCCAACGTCCTGACTTTC
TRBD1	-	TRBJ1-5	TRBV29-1	CSVGGTGGEGPQHF	TGCAGCGTTGGGGGGACAGGGGGCGAGGGGCCCCAGCATTTT
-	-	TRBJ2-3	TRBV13	CASSETKGTMLADTQYF	TGTGCCAGCAGCGAAACCAAGGGAACAATGCTTGCAGATACGCAGTATTTT
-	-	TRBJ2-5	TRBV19	CATSIDSEETQYF	TGTGCCACCTCCATCGACAGTGAAGAGACCCAGTACTTC
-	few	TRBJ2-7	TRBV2	CASSEGSSYEQYF	TGTGCCAGCAGTGAAGGGTCTTCCTACGAGCAGTACTTC
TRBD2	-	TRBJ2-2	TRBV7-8	CASSLGTSGYTGELFF	TGTGCCAGCAGCTTAGGGACTAGCGGATACACCGGGGAGCTGTTTTTT
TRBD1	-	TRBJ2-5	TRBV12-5	CASGPPGQGLETQYF	TGTGCTAGTGGTCCCCCGGGACAGGGGTTGGAGACCCAGTACTTC
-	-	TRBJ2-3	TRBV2	CASSHPTDTQYF	TGTGCCAGCAGTCACCCCACAGATACGCAGTATTTT
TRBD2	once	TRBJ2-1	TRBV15	CATSRPPYSGSSYNEQFF	TGTGCCACCAGCAGACCCCCTTATAGCGGGAGCTCCTACAATGAGCAGTTCTTC
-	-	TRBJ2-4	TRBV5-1	CASSFRAGEAKNIQYF	TGCGCCAGCAGCTTTCGAGCAGGGGAGGCCAAAAACATTCAGTACTTC
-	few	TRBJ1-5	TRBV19	CASSPLDNQPQHF	TGTGCCAGTAGTCCCCTGGACAATCAGCCCCAGCATTTT
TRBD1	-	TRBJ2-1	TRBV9	CASSVGGTGEGNEQFF	TGTGCCAGCAGCGTAGGAGGGACAGGGGAGGGCAATGAGCAGTTCTTC
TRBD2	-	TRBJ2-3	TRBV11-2	CSTTSGVADTQYF	TGTTCCACTACTAGCGGGGTTGCAGATACGCAGTATTTT
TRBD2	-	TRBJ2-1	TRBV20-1	CSLAGESSYNEQFF	TGCAGCCTAGCGGGGGAGAGCTCCTACAATGAGCAGTTCTTC
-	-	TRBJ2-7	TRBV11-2	CASSSGRLGVYEQYF	TGTGCCAGCAGCTCGGGCAGGTTGGGGGTTTACGAGCAGTACTTC
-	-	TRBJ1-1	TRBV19	CASSTQMNTEAFF	TGTGCCAGTAGTACACAGATGAACACTGAAGCTTTCTTT
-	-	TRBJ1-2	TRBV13	CASSSGRSHYGYTF	TGTGCCAGCAGCTCTGGACGCAGCCACTATGGCTACACCTTC
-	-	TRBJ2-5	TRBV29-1	CSVLTREETQYF	TGCAGCGTCCTTACCCGAGAAGAGACCCAGTACTTC
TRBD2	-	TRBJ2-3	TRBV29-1	CSVPTLVSGRSDTQYF	TGCAGCGTTCCCACTCTCGTCAGCGGGAGATCGGATACGCAGTATTTT
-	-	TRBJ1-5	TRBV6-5	CASSYSMSQPQHF	TGTGCCAGCAGTTACTCGATGAGCCAGCCCCAGCATTTT
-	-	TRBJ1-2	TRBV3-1	CASSPTGTGGYTF	TGTGCCAGCAGCCCAACCGGGACCGGTGGCTACACCTTC
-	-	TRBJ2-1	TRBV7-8	CASSPQDYLNEQFF	TGTGCCAGCAGCCCCCAGGACTACCTCAATGAGCAGTTCTTC
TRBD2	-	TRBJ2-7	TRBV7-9	CASSQLAGGLHEQYF	TGTGCCAGCAGCCAACTAGCGGGAGGGCTCCACGAGCAGTACTTC
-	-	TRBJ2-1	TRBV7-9	CASSLAFGSYNEQFF	TGTGCCAGCAGCTTAGCGTTTGGCTCCTACAATGAGCAGTTCTTC